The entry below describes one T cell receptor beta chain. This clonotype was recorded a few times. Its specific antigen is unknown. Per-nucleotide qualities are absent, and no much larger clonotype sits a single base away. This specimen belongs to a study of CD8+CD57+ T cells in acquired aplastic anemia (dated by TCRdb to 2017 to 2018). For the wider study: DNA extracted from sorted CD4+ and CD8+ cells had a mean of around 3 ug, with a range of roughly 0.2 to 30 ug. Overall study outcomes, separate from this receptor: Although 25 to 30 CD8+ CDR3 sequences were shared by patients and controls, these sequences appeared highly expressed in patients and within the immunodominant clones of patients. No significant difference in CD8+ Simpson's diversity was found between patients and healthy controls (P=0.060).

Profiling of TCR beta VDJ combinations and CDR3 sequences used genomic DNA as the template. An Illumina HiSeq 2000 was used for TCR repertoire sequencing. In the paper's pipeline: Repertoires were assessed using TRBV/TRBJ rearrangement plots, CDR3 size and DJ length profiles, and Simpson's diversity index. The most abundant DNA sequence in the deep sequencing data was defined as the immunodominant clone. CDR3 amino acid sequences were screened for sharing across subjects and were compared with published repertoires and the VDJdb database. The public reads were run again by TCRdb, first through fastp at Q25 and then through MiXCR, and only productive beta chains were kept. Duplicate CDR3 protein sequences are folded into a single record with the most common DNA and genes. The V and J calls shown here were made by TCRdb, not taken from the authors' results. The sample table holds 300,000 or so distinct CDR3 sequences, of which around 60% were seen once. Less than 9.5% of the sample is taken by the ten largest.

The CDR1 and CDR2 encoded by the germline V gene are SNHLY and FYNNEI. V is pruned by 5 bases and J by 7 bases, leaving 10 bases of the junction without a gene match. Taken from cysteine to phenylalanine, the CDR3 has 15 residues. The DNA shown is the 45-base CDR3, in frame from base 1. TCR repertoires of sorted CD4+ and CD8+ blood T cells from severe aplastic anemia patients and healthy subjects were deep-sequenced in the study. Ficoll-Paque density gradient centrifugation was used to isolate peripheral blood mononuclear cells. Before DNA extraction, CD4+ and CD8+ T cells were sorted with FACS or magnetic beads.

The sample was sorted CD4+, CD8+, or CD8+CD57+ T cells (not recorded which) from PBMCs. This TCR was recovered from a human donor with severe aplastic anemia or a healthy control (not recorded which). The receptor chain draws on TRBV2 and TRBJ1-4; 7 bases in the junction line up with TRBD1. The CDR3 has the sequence CASSPSGGRSEKLFF. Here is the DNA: TGTGCCAGCAGTCCTTCAGGGGGGAGGAGTGAAAAACTGTTTTTT. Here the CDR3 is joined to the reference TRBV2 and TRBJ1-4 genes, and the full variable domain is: EPEVTQTPSHQVTQMGQEVILRCVPISNHLYFYWYRQILGQKVEFLVSFYNNEISEKSEIFDDQFSVERPDGSNFTLKIRSTKLEDSAMYFCASSPSGGRSEKLFFGSGTQLSVL.